Described below is a single T cell receptor (beta chain) sequence and its context. The repertoire was sequenced with immunoSEQ multiplex PCR; TCRdb's copy has only in-frame clones and lacks some. The sample records approximately 270,000 clones, about 91% being singletons. This entry is derived from a study of blood T cell repertoires in COVID-19. Study context: Italy, Spain and the United States were the sources of the convalescent and acute COVID-19 samples. From T cells, B-cell-depleted T cells, or PBMCs came the material, which was cDNA or gDNA.

The CDR3 consists of 14 residues. The V end lost 2 bases, the J end lost 5 bases, and 9 bases lay between the germline ends. The germline gives CDR1 KGHSH, CDR2 LQKENI. A Seattle source enrolled patients during active infection and followed them longitudinally. The rearrangement uses TRBV18 and TRBJ2-2, with D possibly TRBD2 on 6 matching bases. Input material: peripheral blood. The clonotype was recovered from a woman younger than 45 with COVID-19, enrolled during active disease. CDR3 DNA: TGTGCCAGCTCACCAAGCGGAGGGACCGGGGAGCTGTTTTTT. It yields the protein CASSPSGGTGELFF. Together with reference TRBV18 and TRBJ2-2, the CDR3 gives the full variable domain: NAGVMQNPRHLVRRRGQEARLRCSPMKGHSHVYWYRQLPEEGLKFMVYLQKENIIDESGMPKERFSAEFPKEGPSILRIQQVVRGDSAAYFCASSPSGGTGELFFGEGSRLTVL.